Given below is one T cell receptor beta chain in context. What this receptor recognizes is not known. No much larger clone is present one base from it, and per-base qualities are unavailable. Participants in the prospective study were enrolled through a virtual design, were aged roughly 18 to 90 years, and lived in 24 United States geographic areas. In the prospective study, participants were assigned to cohorts based on the clinical history participants reported in a screening survey and a study questionnaire. For ImmuneRACE Cohort 3, a participant was defined as recovered based on two consecutive negative NP/OP PCR tests, clearance by a healthcare professional, or resolution of symptoms. In the prospective study, whole blood, serum and a nasopharyngeal or oropharyngeal swab were collected from each participant by mobile phlebotomists. Participants in the prospective study had the option to provide additional blood draws and questionnaires over a 2-month period. Blood samples from the prospective study were shipped frozen or at room temperature prior to DNA extraction.

This record belongs to a study of blood T cell repertoires in COVID-19 (dated by TCRdb to the early 2020s). General notes on the study: Collaborator samples came from the United States, Italy and Spain and covered acute and convalescent phases of COVID-19. Deeply sampled blood TCRbeta repertoires from subjects exposed to, actively infected with, or recovered from COVID-19 were included in the dataset. The repertoires were released in a freely available public database meant as a resource for research on the immune response to SARS-CoV-2. The samples were drawn from the first 160 participants of the ongoing ImmuneRACE study and from 950 to 1,500 subjects provided by 6 global collaborators. The sample metadata nearly always contained a de-identified subject ID, COVID-19 status, age in years and sex. The material from the prospective study consisted of cDNA or gDNA derived from T cells, B-cell-depleted T cells, or PBMCs. Where HLA class I and class II types were available, the types were taken from metadata supplied by the sample provider, not from assay-based typing.

V is clipped by 5 bases and J by 0 bases, and the sequence between their germline boundaries is 11 bases long. There are 16 amino acids in the CDR3, from cysteine to phenylalanine inclusive. Only the CDR3 part of the read is kept: 48 bases, read in frame from the first base. CDR1 is given as LNHDA and CDR2 as SQIVND, both from the germline V gene (reference sequence). TCRbeta CDR3 regions were amplified from genomic DNA using the immunoSEQ Assay, a bias-controlled multiplex PCR. From the authors' description of their analysis: The number of nucleated cells in each sample was estimated by amplification of reference gene primers within the assay. Sequence reads were collapsed and filtered to measure the absolute abundance of every unique TCRbeta CDR3 rearrangement. For each sample, productive Simpson clonality was calculated by taking the square root of Simpson's diversity index across productive rearrangements. In its TCRdb copy, this immuneACCESS table keeps in-frame sequences only and misses some clones. Where compared with another copy, unresolved V genes explain less than half of these, and the others have no known cause. The V and J calls and clone size are taken from that table; D and trimming were inferred from the DNA. The sample table contains around 200,000 clones; only one count was recorded for around 85% of them. Roughly 6% of the sample is in the top ten clones.

What the authors observed across the whole study: The quantity of clinical and demographic metadata differed by source and by participant and was supplied without curation.

The receptor comes from a man aged 40-55 years who had recovered from COVID-19. The chain couples TRBV19 to TRBJ1-6; the best D guess is TRBD1, with 5 bases matching. Material for sequencing was PBMCs or T cells enriched from blood (not recorded which). At the DNA level, the sequence is TGTGCCAGTAGTGAGGACACTCCCTCCTATAATTCACCCCTCCACTTT. This translates into CASSEDTPSYNSPLHF.